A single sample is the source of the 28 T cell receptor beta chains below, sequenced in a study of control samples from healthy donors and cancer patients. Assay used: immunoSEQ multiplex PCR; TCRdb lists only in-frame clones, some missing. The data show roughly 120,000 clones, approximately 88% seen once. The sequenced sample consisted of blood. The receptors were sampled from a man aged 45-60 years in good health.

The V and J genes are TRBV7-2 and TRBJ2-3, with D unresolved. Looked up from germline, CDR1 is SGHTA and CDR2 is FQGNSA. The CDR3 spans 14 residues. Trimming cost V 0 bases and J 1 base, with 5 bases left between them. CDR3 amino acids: CASSLAGGTDTQYF. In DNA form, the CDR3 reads TGTGCCAGCAGCTTAGCTGGCGGCACAGATACGCAGTATTTT.

CDR3 residues: CASSLHAAEGYTF. In nucleotides, the CDR3 is TGTGCCAGCAGCCTACACGCGGCAGAGGGCTACACCTTC. This sequence joins TRBV3-1 (or the pseudogene TRBV3-2) and TRBJ1-2, with unresolved D. Germline CDR1 and CDR2: LGHDT and YNNKEL (reference sequence). The CDR3 is 13 amino acids. The ends were cut back, 4 bases at V and 8 bases at J, with 14 bases in the middle.

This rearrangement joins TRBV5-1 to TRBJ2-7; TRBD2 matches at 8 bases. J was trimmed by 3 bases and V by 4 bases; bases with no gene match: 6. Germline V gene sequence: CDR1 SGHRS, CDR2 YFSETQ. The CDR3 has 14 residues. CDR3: CASSGTGTSYEQYF. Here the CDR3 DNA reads TGCGCCAGCAGCGGAACCGGGACTAGCTACGAGCAGTACTTC.

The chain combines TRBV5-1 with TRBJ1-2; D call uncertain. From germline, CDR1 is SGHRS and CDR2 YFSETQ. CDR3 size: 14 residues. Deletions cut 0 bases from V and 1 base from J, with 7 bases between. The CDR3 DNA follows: TGCGCCAGCAGCTTGGGGCTGGATAACTATGGCTACACCTTC. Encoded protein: CASSLGLDNYGYTF.

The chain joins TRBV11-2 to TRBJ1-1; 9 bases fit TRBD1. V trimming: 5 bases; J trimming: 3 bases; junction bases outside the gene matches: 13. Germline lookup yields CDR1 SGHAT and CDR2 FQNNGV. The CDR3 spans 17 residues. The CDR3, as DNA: TGTGCCAGCAGCCCGTGGACAGGGGCTCGGGGGGACACTGAAGCTTTCTTT. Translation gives CASSPWTGARGDTEAFF.

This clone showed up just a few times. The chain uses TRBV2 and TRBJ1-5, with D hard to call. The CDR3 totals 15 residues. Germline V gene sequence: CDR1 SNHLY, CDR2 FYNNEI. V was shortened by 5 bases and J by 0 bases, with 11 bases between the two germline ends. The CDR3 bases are TGTGCCAGCAGTAACAACCTAGGTAGCAATCAGCCCCAGCATTTT. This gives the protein CASSNNLGSNQPQHF.

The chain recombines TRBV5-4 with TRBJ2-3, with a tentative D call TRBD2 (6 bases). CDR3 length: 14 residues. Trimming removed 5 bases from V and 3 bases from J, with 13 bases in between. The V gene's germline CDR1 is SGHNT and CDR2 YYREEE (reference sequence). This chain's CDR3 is CASRETGETDTQYF. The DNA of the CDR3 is TGTGCCAGCAGAGAGACGGGGGAGACAGATACGCAGTATTTT.

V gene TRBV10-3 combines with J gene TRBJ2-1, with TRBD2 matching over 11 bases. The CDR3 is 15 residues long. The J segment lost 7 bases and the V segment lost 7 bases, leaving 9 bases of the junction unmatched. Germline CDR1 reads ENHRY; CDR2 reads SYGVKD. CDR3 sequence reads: CAIKDSGGAGNEQFF. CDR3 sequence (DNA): TGTGCCATCAAGGATAGCGGGGGGGCCGGGAATGAGCAGTTCTTC.

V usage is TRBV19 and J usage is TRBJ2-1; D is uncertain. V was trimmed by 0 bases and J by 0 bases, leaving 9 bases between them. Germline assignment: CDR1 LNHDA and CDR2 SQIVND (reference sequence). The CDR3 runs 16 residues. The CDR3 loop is CASSIDRFLSYNEQFF. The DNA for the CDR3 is TGTGCCAGTAGTATAGACAGGTTTCTCTCCTACAATGAGCAGTTCTTC.

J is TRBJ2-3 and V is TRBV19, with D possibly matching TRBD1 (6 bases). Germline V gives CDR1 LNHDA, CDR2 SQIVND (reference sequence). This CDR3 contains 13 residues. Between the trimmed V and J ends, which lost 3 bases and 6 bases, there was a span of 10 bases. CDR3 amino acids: CASSIYREDTQYF. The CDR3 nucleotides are TGTGCCAGTAGTATTTACAGGGAGGATACGCAGTATTTT.

The CDR3 region is CASSVQGMGAFF. The DNA for the CDR3 is TGTGCCAGCAGCGTACAGGGAATGGGAGCTTTCTTT. The chain joins TRBV9 to TRBJ1-1; D perhaps matches TRBD1 (5 bases). CDR3 length equals 12 residues. Germline V gene sequence: CDR1 SGDLS, CDR2 YYNGEE. V was shortened by 1 base and J by 10 bases, with 11 bases between the two germline ends.

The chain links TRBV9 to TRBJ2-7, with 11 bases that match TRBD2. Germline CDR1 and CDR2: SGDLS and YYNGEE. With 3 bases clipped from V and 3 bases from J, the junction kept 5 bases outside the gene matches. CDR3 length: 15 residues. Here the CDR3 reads CASSAGLAGDYEQYF. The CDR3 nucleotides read TGTGCCAGCAGCGCCGGACTAGCGGGCGACTACGAGCAGTACTTC.

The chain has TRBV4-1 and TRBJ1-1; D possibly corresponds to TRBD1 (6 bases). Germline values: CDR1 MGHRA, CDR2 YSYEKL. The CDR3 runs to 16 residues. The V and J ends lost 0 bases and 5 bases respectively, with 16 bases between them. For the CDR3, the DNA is TGCGCCAGCAGCCAAGACCCAACAGGCAGGGGAACTGAAGCTTTCTTT. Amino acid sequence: CASSQDPTGRGTEAFF.

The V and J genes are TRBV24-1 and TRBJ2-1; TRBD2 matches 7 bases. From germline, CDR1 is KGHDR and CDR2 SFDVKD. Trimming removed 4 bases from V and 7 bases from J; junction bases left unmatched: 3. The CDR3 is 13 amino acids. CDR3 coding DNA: TGTGCCACCAGTGACCTGGGAGGGAATGAGCAGTTCTTC. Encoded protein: CATSDLGGNEQFF.

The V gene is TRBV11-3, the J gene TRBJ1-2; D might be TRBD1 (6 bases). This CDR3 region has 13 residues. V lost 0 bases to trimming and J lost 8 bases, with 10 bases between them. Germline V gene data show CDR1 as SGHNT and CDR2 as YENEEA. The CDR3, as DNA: TGTGCCAGCAGCTTAGACAGGGGAGTAGGCTACACCTTC. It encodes CASSLDRGVGYTF.

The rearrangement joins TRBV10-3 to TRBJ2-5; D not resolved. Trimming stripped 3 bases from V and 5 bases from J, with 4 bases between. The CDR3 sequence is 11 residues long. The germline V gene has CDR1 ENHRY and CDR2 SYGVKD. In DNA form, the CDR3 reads TGTGCCATCAGTGATGGGGAGACCCAGTACTTC. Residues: CAISDGETQYF.

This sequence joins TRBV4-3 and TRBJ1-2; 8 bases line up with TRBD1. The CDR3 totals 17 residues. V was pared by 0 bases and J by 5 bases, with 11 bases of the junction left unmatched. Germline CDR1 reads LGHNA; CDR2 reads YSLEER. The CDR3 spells CASSQDSRTGSSYGYTF. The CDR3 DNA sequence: TGCGCCAGCAGCCAAGATAGCCGGACAGGGAGCAGTTATGGCTACACCTTC.

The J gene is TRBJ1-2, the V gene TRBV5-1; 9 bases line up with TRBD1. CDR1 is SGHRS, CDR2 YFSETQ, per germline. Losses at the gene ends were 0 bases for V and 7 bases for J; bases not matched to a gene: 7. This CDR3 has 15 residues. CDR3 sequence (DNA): TGCGCCAGCAGCTTGGATGTCGACAGGGGGGGTGGCTACACCTTC. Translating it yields CASSLDVDRGGGYTF.

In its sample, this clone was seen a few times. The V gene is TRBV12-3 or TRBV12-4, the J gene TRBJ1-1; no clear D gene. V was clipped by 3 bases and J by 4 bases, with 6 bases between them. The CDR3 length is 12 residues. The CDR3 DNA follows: TGTGCCAGCAGTTTCGCGAGCACTGAAGCTTTCTTT. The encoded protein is CASSFASTEAFF.

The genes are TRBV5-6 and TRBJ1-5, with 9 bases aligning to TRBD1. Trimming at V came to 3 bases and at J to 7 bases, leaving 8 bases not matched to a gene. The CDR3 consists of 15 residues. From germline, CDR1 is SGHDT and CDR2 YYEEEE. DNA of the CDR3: TGTGCCAGCAGCTCCACGGGGACAGGGTACCAGCCCCAGCATTTT. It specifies CASSSTGTGYQPQHF.

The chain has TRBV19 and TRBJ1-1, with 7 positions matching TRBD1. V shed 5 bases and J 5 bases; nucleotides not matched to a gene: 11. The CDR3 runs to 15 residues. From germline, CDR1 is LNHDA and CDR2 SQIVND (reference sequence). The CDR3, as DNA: TGTGCCAGTAGTCCCGACAGGGCGTCTGTAACTGAAGCTTTCTTT. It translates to CASSPDRASVTEAFF.

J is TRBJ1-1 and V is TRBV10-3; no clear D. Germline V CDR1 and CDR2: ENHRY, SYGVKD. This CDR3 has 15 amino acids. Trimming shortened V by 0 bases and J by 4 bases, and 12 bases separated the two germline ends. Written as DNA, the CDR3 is TGTGCCATCAGTGAGTCGCCCGGGGTGGGCACTGAAGCTTTCTTT. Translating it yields CAISESPGVGTEAFF.

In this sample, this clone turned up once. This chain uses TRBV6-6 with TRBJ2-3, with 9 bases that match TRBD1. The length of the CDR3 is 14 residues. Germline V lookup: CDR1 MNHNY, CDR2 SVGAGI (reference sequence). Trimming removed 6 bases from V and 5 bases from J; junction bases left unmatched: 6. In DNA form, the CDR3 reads TGTGCCAGCAGGAACAGGGGGCCGGAAGATACGCAGTATTTT. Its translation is CASRNRGPEDTQYF.

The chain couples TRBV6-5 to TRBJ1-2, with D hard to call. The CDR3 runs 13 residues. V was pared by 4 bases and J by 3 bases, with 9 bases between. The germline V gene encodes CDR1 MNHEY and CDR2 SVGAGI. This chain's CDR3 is CASSFGRDYGYTF. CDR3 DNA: TGTGCCAGCAGTTTCGGACGGGACTATGGCTACACCTTC.

The CDR3 DNA reads as TGTGCCAGCAGTCCCGGGACTCAGACCTACGAGCAGTACTTC. Protein product: CASSPGTQTYEQYF. The gene calls are TRBV6-5 and TRBJ2-7; D perhaps matches TRBD2 (6 bases). The CDR3 is 14 amino acids. Germline values: CDR1 MNHEY, CDR2 SVGAGI. The V and J ends lost 5 bases and 2 bases respectively, with 13 bases between them.

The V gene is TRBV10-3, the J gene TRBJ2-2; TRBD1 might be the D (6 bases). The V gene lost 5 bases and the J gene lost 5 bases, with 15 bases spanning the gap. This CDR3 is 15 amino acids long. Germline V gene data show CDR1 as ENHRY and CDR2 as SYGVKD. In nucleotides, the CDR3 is TGTGCCATCAGTCCGAGGGGGTTGAGAACCGGGGAGCTGTTTTTT. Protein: CAISPRGLRTGELFF.

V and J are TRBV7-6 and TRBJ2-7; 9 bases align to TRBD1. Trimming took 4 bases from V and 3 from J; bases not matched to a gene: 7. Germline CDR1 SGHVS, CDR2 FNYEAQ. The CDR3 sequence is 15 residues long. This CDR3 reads CASSSSGTGNYEQYF. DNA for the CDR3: TGTGCCAGCAGCTCTTCCGGGACAGGGAACTACGAGCAGTACTTC.

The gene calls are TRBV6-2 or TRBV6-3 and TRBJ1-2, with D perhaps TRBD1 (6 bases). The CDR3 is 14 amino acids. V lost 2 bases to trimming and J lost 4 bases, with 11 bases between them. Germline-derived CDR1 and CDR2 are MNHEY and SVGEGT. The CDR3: CASSYTQGTYGYTF. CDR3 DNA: TGTGCCAGCAGTTACACTCAGGGGACCTATGGCTACACCTTC.